This T cell receptor (beta chain) was profiled in a study of blood T cell repertoires in COVID-19. Study overall: Specimens from acute and convalescent COVID-19 originated in the United States, Italy and Spain. Sample material is recorded as cDNA or gDNA derived from T cells, B-cell-depleted T cells, or PBMCs.

V dropped 2 bases and J dropped 0; count of bases not matched to a gene: 5. Germline V gene sequence: CDR1 LNHDA, CDR2 SQIVND (reference sequence). This CDR3 is built from 17 residues. Original methodology: Amplified reference gene primers provided the basis for estimating nucleated cell counts. Generated by immunoSEQ multiplex PCR, the TCRdb table keeps only in-frame clones and is missing some. Clone size and the V and J calls come from that table; the DNA yielded D and trimming. The sample holds 300,000 to 350,000 clones, over 75% seen once. Enrolled during active infection, Seattle patients were then followed longitudinally.

Sequenced input: peripheral blood. The source is a woman aged 25 to 39 with COVID-19, enrolled during active disease. The chain uses TRBV19 and TRBJ2-2; 8 bases are shared with TRBD2. The CDR3 reads CASSILGLVANTGELFF. Here the CDR3 DNA reads TGTGCCAGTAGTATATTGGGACTAGTGGCGAACACCGGGGAGCTGTTTTTT.